This TCR beta chain was recorded in a study of shared clonotypes between healthy human individuals. Terminally differentiated effector memory CD45RA+ cells were excluded from the naive CD8 cells, which were CD45RO-negative and positively selected for CCR7. Caucasian adults living in Nashville, Tennessee, provided all samples. As regards this clone: What it binds is unknown.

Study findings and constraints: All-four-donor shared clonotypes had higher generation probabilities than non-shared clonotypes did. Depth was large, yet rarefaction showed that sorted-subset sequencing was incomplete.

Per the germline V gene, CDR1 is LNHDA and CDR2 is SQIVND (reference sequence). CDR3 size: 15 residues. Sequenced by immunoSEQ multiplex PCR; TCRdb stores in-frame clones only, minus some. The table shows hundreds of thousands of clones, with 85% to 95% occurring only once. This receptor was taken from a woman under 40 in good health. The chain joins TRBV19 to TRBJ2-5; 9 positions match TRBD2. The end of the DNA aligns better with TRBJ2-7, so the J call may be wrong. Sequenced sample: naive CD8+ T cells sorted from blood. In nucleotides, the CDR3 is TGTGCCAGTAGTATGCCAGCTAGCGGGACTCTCGAGCAGTACTTC. This codes for CASSMPASGTLEQYF.